Below, one T cell receptor beta chain is given with its context. Its specificity is unknown. These data are taken from a study of CD8+CD57+ T cells in acquired aplastic anemia. Overall study: DNA recovered from sorted CD4+ and CD8+ cells had a mean of 3.2 ug.

Study-level results: Overlapping CD8+ CDR3 repertoires of patients and controls contained roughly 27 shared sequences.

Profiling that covered TCR beta VDJ and CDR3 relied on genomic DNA as its template. TCRdb reanalysed the reads using MiXCR and keeps one entry per CDR3 protein. Among 150,000 to 200,000 distinct CDR3 sequences listed, 48% were seen once. All patients picked for sequencing had shown, by flow cytometry, an expansion of CD8+CD57+ cells. Among the patients, all had severe acquired aplastic anemia. Patients had not yet gotten any therapy when their blood was taken for sampling. Germline V gene sequence: CDR1 DFQATT, CDR2 SNEGSKA (reference sequence). The CDR3 covers 14 residues. V was cut by 2 bases and J by 1 base, with 11 bases left in between.

This TCR derives from a human donor with aplastic anemia. Sequencing was performed on sorted CD4+, CD8+, or CD8+CD57+ T cells (not recorded which) from PBMCs. The rearrangement joins TRBV20-1 to TRBJ1-1; tentatively, D is TRBD1 (5 bases). The CDR3 loop is CSARKPTGNTEAFF. The DNA of the CDR3 is TGCAGTGCTAGAAAACCCACAGGGAACACTGAAGCTTTCTTT.